The entry below describes one T cell receptor beta chain. At the DNA level, this CDR3 is encoded by other sequences in the same sample as well. The CDR3 is 11 amino acids. CDR1 and CDR2 (germline): MNHNY, SVGAGI (reference sequence). Between the trimmed V and J ends, which lost 6 bases and 3 bases, there was a span of 5 bases. The data were obtained in a study of control samples from healthy donors and cancer patients. TCRdb's copy holds only in-frame clones and misses some; the assay was immunoSEQ multiplex PCR. There are about 100,000 clones in the sample; over 80% occur only once, and around a fifth lies in the top ten.

The TCR originated in a man younger than 45 in good health. The V gene is TRBV6-6, the J gene TRBJ1-2; D unresolved. The sample consisted of blood. CDR3 sequence reads: CASRVDYGYTF. Written as DNA, the CDR3 is TGTGCCAGCAGGGTCGACTATGGCTACACCTTC.